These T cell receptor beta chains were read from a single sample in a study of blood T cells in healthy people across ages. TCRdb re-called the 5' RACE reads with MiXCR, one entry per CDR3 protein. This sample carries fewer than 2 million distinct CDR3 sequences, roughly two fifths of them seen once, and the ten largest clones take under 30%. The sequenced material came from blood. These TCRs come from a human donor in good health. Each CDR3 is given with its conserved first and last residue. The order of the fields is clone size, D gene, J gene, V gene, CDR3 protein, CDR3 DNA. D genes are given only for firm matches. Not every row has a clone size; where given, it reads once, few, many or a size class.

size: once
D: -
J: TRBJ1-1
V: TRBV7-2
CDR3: CASSQIHEAFF
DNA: TGTGCCAGCAGCCAGATACATGAAGCTTTCTTT

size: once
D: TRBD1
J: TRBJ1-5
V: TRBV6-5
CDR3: CASGTDRAQPQHF
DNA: TGTGCCAGCGGAACTGACAGGGCTCAGCCCCAGCATTTT

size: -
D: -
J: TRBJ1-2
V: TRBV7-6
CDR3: CANSPGIARVEGYTF
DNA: TGTGCCAACAGCCCCGGGATCGCCAGGGTGGAGGGCTACACCTTC

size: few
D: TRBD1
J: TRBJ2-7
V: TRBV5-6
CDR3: CASRQGTGFSEQYF
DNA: TGTGCCAGCAGACAGGGGACAGGCTTTTCCGAGCAGTACTTC

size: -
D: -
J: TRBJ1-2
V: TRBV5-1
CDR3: CASSEGQGSLFYGYTF
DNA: TGCGCCAGCAGCGAGGGGCAGGGGTCACTCTTCTATGGCTACACCTTC

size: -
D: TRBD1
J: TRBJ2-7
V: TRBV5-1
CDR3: CASSRGTEQYEQYF
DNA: TGCGCCAGCAGCCGTGGGACAGAGCAATACGAGCAGTACTTC

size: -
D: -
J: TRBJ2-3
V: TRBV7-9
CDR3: CASSWTHTDTQYF
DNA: TGTGCCAGCAGTTGGACTCACACAGATACGCAGTATTTT

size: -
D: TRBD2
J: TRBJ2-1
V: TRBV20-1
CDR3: CSASHSGTSGGAPSSYNEQFF
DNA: TGCAGTGCTAGCCATTCGGGGACTAGCGGGGGGGCACCGAGCTCCTACAATGAGCAGTTCTTC

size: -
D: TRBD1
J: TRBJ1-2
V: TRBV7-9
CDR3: CASSHHDRANYGYTF
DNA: TGTGCCAGCAGCCATCATGACAGGGCTAACTATGGCTACACCTTC

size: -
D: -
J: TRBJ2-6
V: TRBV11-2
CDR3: CASTHGAGGANVLTF
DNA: TGTGCCAGCACCCACGGGGCGGGTGGGGCCAACGTCCTGACTTTC

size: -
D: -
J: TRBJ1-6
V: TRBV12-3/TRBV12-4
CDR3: CASSFLPGSPLHF
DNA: TGTGCCAGCAGTTTTCTCCCGGGTTCACCCCTCCACTTT

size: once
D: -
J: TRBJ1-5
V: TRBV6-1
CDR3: CASNTQGPQHF
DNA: TGTGCCAGCAATACACAGGGTCCCCAGCATTTT

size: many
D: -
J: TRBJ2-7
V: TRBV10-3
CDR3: CAIGAPYEQYF
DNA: TGTGCCATCGGGGCCCCCTACGAGCAGTACTTC

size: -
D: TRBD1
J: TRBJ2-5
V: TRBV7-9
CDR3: CASRFAGQGIWETQYF
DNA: TGTGCCAGCAGATTCGCGGGACAGGGGATTTGGGAGACCCAGTACTTC

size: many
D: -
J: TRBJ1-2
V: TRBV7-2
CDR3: CASSPSGLLTYGYTF
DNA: TGTGCCAGCAGCCCATCGGGCCTCTTGACCTATGGCTACACCTTC